Below, 4 T cell receptor beta chains from the same sample are listed, as sequenced in a study of CD8 T cells in ankylosing spondylitis. One entry per CDR3 protein, called by TCRdb with MiXCR from the 5' RACE reads. Altogether 230,000 or so distinct CDR3 sequences are present, more than 15% being singletons, with the ten largest covering roughly a third. Sequencing input: blood, either unsorted or a sorted T cell fraction (not recorded which). The receptors were gathered from a male donor with ankylosing spondylitis or in good health (not recorded which).

There are a few counts of this clonotype. J is TRBJ2-7 and V is TRBV15; 8 bases align to TRBD1. This CDR3 is 16 amino acids long. The V and J ends lost 0 bases and 3 bases, in that order; junction bases with no gene match: 7. Germline CDR1 is LNHNV and CDR2 is YYDKDF (reference sequence). The CDR3 region is CATSRDKQGENYEQYF. CDR3 sequence (DNA): TGTGCCACCAGCAGAGATAAACAGGGGGAAAACTACGAGCAGTACTTC.

This clonotype was counted a few times. This chain joins TRBV7-9 and TRBJ2-7; D gene unclear. CDR1 and CDR2 (germline): SEHNR, FQNEAQ (reference sequence). The CDR3 consists of 13 residues. V was pared by 5 bases and J by 4 bases, with 12 bases between. The DNA for the CDR3 is TGTGCCAGCAGCGCGAGGCGCGAATACGAGCAGTACTTC. Its protein product is CASSARREYEQYF.

In its sample, this clonotype was seen a few times. The V call is TRBV5-1, the J call TRBJ2-1; 8 bases map to TRBD1. V was pared by 0 bases and J by 3 bases, with 5 bases of the junction left unmatched. The germline V gene has CDR1 SGHRS and CDR2 YFSETQ. The CDR3 loop spans 16 amino acids. The DNA of the CDR3 is TGCGCCAGCAGCTTGGTGGGGACAGGTGACTACAATGAGCAGTTCTTC. It specifies CASSLVGTGDYNEQFF.

This sequence joins TRBV5-1 and TRBJ1-2, with D unclear. Germline CDR1 SGHRS, CDR2 YFSETQ. The CDR3 runs to 15 residues. Trimming cost V 0 bases and J 2 bases, with 11 bases left between them. The CDR3: CASSLDPSLNYGYTF. The CDR3 region has the DNA TGCGCCAGCAGCTTGGATCCGAGTCTCAACTATGGCTACACCTTC. Full variable domain (rest looked up from reference TRBV5-1 and TRBJ1-2): KAGVTQTPRYLIKTRGQQVTLSCSPISGHRSVSWYQQTPGQGLQFLFEYFSETQRNKGNFPGRFSGRQFSNSRSEMNVSTLELGDSALYLCASSLDPSLNYGYTFGSGTRLTVV.